The following is a TCR beta chain sequence with its context. Its target antigen remains unknown. The germline gene is not matched at one end of the junction; a read error may be the cause. The data belong to a study of T cell responses to AZD1222 COVID-19 vaccine (dated by TCRdb to about 2021). A note on the overall study: TCR sequencing was performed for fewer than 250 trial participants, of whom about 200 were given two doses of AZD1222 and roughly 25 were given two doses of MenACWY control vaccine. Trial participants were enrolled by age into 18-55, 56-69 and 70-plus year subgroups, with about 150, 28 and 57 TCR-sequenced participants respectively. Paper-wide results and their limitations: Reportedly, close to half of the unique spike-specific TCRs recognized epitopes lying outside the regions that are mutated in the B.1.351 and B.1.1.7 variants. Most participants were white British and females outnumbered males, and the authors suggested that clonal diversity may have been underestimated. Conclusions about previously exposed vaccinees are limited because only 6 or 7 AZD1222 recipients were SARS-CoV-2 seropositive at baseline. Vaccine-associated CD4 TCRs spanned the whole spike protein, with dominant responses in regions 160-218 and 743-854. After two AZD1222 doses, spike-specific TCR breadth and depth were significantly higher than at day 0 and than in MenACWY recipients. The 56-69-year group was small, and its depth increase did not reach significance, likely because of low power. Because no day 14 peak-response samples were available, the repertoires could be characterized only after the peak T cell response.

The CDR3 regions of human TCRbeta chains were subjected to immunosequencing. Processing in the source paper ran as follows. TCRs in the repertoires were compared against a reference library of SARS-CoV-2-specific TCRs that had been generated with the MIRA antigen-specificity platform. Breadth meant the fraction of unique TCRs that were SARS-CoV-2-associated, whereas depth meant the fraction of total T cells that were SARS-CoV-2-associated. Using the MIRA data, each spike-specific TCR was assigned both to the spike region to which the TCR was reactive and to a CD4 or CD8 class. Log10-transformed breadth and depth values were compared by one-way ANOVA with Sidak's multiple comparisons tests. This immuneACCESS table, as held by TCRdb, lists in-frame sequences with V and J called but not all clones. Of the missing ones, under half trace to an unresolved V gene in checked studies; the others have no known cause. V and J calls and clone size are given by that table; D and trimming were obtained from the DNA. The sample table shows 110,000 or so clones, and around 88% are seen once. Together, the top ten hold approximately 6.9% of the sample.

Per the publication, the time point label means: about 28 days (+/-7) after the second vaccine dose. AZD1222 recipients with second doses at about 4 weeks or about 12 weeks were pooled, because spike-specific TCR depth and breadth did not differ between schedules. Vaccinee samples came from UK trials COV001 and COV002, including a single-blind randomized controlled phase 2/3 trial of AZD1222 (ChAdOx1 nCoV-19) in healthy adults. For TCRbeta chain sequencing, PBMC samples from trial participants were taken at day 0 and at day 28 after the second dose. Specimen: peripheral blood, collected 28 days after the second AZD1222 dose. This receptor was obtained from an adult who received the AZD1222 COVID-19 vaccine.

The CDR3 region: CSVEGLAGGFDRETQYF. In nucleotides, the sequence is TGCAGCGTAGAAGGACTAGCGGGGGGATTCGATCGAGAGACCCAGTACTTC. The chain joins TRBV29-1 to TRBJ2-5, with 14 middle bases fitting TRBD2. In the germline V gene, CDR1 corresponds to SQVTM and CDR2 to ANQGSEA. Reading from cysteine to phenylalanine, the CDR3 counts 17 amino acids. Of all the DNA, just the CDR3 is kept, 51 bases in frame from base 1.